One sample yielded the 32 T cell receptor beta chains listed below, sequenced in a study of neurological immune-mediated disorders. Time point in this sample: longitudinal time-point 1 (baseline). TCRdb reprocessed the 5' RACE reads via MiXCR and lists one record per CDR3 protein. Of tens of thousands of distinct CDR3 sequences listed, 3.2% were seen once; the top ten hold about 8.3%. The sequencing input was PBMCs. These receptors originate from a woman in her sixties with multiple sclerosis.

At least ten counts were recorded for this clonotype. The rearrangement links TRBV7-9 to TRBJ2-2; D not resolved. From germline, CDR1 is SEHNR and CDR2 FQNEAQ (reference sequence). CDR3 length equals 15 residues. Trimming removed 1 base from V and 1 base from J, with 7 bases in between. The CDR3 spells CASSLGDWNTGELFF. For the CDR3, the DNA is TGTGCCAGCAGCTTAGGCGACTGGAACACCGGGGAGCTGTTTTTT.

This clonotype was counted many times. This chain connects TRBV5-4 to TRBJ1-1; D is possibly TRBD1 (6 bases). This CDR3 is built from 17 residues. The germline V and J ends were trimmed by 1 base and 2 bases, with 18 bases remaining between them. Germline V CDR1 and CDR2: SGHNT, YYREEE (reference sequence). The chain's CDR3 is CASSLLGLGGRNTEAFF. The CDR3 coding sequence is TGTGCCAGCAGCTTGTTAGGGCTTGGGGGGCGCAACACTGAAGCTTTCTTT.

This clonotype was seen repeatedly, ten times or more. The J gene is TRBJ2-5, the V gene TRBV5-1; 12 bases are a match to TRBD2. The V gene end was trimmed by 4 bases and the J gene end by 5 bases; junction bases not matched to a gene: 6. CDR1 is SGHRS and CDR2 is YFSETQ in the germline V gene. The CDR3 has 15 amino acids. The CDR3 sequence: CASSRRLAGDETQYF. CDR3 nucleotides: TGCGCCAGCAGCCGGAGACTAGCGGGGGACGAGACCCAGTACTTC.

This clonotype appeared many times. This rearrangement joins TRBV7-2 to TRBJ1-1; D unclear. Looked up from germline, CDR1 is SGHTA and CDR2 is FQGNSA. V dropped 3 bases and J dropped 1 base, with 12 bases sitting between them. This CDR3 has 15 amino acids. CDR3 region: CASSFMGPANTEAFF. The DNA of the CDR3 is TGTGCCAGCAGCTTTATGGGCCCAGCGAACACTGAAGCTTTCTTT.

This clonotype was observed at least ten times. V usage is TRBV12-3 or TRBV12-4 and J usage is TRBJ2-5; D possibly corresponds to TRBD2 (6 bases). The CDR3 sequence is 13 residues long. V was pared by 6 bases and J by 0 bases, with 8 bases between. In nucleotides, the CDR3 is TGTGCCAGCAGGGGGACTGACCAAGAGACCCAGTACTTC. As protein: CASRGTDQETQYF.

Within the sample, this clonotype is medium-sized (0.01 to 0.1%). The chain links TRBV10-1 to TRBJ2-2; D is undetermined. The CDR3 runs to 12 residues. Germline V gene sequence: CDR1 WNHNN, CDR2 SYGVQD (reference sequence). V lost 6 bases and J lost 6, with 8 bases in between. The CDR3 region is CASRHGSGELFF. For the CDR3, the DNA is TGCGCCAGCAGGCATGGATCCGGGGAGCTGTTTTTT.

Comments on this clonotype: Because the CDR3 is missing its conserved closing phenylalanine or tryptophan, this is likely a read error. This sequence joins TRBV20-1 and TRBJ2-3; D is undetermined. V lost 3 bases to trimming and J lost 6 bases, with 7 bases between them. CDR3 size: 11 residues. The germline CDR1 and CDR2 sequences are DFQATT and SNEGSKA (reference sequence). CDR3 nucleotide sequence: TGCAGTGCTAGTGTAGGGGATACGCAGTATAAT. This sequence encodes CSASVGDTQYN.

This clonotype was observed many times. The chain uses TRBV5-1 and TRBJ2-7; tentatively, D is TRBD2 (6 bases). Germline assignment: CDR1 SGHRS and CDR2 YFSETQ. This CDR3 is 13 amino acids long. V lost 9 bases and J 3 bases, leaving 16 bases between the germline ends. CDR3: CATGVEGLYEQYF. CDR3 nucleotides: TGCGCCACCGGGGTGGAGGGCCTCTACGAGCAGTACTTC.

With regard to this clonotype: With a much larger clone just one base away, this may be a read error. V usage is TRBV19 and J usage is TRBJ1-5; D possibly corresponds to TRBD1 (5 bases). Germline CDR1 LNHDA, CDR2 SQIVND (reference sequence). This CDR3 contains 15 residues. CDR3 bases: TGTGCCAGTAGCGGGGGTAGCGATAGCAATCTGCCCCAGCATTTT. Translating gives CASSGGSDSNLPQHF.

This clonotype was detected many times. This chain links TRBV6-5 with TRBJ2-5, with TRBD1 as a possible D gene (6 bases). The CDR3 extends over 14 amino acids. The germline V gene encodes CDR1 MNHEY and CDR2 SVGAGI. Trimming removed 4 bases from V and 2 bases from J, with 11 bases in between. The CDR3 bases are TGTGCCAGCAGTTCTAGGACAGCACAAGAGACCCAGTACTTC. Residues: CASSSRTAQETQYF.

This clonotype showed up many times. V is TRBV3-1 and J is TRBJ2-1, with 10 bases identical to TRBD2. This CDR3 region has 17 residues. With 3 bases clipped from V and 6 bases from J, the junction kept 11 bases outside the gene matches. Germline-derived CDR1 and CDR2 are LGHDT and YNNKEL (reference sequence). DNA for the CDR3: TGTGCCAGCAGCCAGGTCGGGGGAGCGGGGGGGAGCAATGAGCAGTTCTTC. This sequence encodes CASSQVGGAGGSNEQFF.

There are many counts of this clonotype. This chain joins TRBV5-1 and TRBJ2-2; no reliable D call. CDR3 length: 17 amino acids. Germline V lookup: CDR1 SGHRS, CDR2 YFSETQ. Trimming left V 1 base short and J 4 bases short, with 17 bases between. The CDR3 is CASSLLGTPPGTGELFF. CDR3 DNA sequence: TGCGCCAGCAGCTTGCTGGGAACCCCTCCGGGCACCGGGGAGCTGTTTTTT.

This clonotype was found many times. The CDR3 DNA reads as TGTGCCAGCAGTGACAGGGGGCGGTCTGAAGCTTTCTTT. It translates to CASSDRGRSEAFF. V gene TRBV6-1 combines with J gene TRBJ1-1; 8 bases are a match to TRBD1. V was pared by 3 bases and J by 6 bases, with 3 bases of the junction left unmatched. The CDR3 consists of 13 residues. CDR1 is MNHNS and CDR2 is SASEGT in the germline V gene.

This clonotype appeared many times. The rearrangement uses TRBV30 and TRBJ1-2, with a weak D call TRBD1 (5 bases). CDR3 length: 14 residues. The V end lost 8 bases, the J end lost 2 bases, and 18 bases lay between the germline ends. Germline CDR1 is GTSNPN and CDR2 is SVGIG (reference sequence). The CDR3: CARDRRGRNYGYTF. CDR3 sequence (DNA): TGTGCCCGAGACAGAAGAGGCAGGAACTATGGCTACACCTTC.

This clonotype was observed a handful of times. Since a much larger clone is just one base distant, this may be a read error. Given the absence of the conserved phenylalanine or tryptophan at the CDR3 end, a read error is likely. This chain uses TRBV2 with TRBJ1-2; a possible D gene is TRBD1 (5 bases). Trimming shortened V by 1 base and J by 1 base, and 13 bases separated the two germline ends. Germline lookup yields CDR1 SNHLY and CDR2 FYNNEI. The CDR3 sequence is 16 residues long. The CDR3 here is CASSEGTPGYNYGYTV. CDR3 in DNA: TGTGCCAGCAGTGAAGGGACACCCGGATATAACTATGGCTACACCGTC.

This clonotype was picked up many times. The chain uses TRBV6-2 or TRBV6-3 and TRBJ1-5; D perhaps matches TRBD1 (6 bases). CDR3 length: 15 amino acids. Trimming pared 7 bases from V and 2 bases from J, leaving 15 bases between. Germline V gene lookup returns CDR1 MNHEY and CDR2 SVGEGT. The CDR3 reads CASTPNRDGNQPQHF. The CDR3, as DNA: TGTGCCAGCACCCCAAACAGGGACGGCAATCAGCCCCAGCATTTT.

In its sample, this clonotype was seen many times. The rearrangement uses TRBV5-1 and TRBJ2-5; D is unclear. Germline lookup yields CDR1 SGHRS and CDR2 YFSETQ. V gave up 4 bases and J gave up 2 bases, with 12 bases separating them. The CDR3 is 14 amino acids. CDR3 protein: CASSPSAVQETQYF. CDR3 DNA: TGCGCCAGCAGCCCATCGGCAGTTCAAGAGACCCAGTACTTC.

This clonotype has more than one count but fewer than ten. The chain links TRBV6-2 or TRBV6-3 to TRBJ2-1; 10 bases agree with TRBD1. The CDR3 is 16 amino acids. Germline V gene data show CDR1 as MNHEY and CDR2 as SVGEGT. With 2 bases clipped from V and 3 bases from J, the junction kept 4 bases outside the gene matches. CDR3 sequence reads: CASSYEGQGRYNEQFF. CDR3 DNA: TGTGCCAGCAGTTACGAGGGACAGGGGCGCTACAATGAGCAGTTCTTC.

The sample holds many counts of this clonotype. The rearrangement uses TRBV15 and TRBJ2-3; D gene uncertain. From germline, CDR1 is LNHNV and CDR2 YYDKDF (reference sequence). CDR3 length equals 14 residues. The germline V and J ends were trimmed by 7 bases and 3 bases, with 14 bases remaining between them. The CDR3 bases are TGTGCCACCAATCAAATAGCCGGGACAGATACGCAGTATTTT. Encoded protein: CATNQIAGTDTQYF.

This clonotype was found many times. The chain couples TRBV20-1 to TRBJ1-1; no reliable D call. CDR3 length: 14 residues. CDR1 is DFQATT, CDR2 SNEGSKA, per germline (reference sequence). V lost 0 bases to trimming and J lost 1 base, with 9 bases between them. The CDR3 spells CSARDGQRNTEAFF. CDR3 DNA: TGCAGTGCTAGAGACGGGCAGAGGAACACTGAAGCTTTCTTT.

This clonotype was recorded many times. CDR3 sequence (DNA): TGTGCCAGCAGCAGCCTGGGCGAGCCCCAGCATTTT. Its protein is CASSSLGEPQHF. The V and J genes are TRBV14 and TRBJ1-5; D call uncertain. The CDR3 covers 12 residues. Trimming left V 5 bases short and J 8 bases short, with 10 bases between. Germline V CDR1 and CDR2: SGHDN, FVKESK.

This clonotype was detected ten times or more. The CDR3 nucleotides read TGTGCCAGCAGTAACCTTCAGGGGAATGAGCAGTTCTTC. Its protein is CASSNLQGNEQFF. The V call is TRBV28, the J call TRBJ2-1; tentative D call: TRBD1 (6 bases). Germline CDR1 and CDR2: MDHEN and SYDVKM. The CDR3 runs to 13 residues. V shed 5 bases and J shed 7 bases, with 12 bases lying between them.

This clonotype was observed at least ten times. The CDR3, as DNA: TGTGCCAGCAGTTACGGTGACCTCAGGGCAACTAATGAAAAACTGTTTTTT. Translation gives CASSYGDLRATNEKLFF. The chain couples TRBV6-6 to TRBJ1-4, with D perhaps matching TRBD1 (5 bases). The CDR3 sequence is 17 residues long. V dropped 2 bases and J dropped 0 bases, with 13 bases sitting between them. Germline CDR1 reads MNHNY; CDR2 reads SVGAGI (reference sequence).

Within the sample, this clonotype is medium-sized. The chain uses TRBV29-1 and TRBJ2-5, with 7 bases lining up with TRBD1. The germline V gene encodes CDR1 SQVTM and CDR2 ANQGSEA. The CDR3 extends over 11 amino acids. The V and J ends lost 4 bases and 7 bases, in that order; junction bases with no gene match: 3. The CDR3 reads CSVVGGWTQYF. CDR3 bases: TGCAGCGTTGTAGGGGGCTGGACCCAGTACTTC.

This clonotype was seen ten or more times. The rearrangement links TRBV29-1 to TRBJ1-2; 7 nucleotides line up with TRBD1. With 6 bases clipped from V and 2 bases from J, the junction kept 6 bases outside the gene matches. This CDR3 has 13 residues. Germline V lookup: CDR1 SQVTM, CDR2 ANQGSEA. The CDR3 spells CSVTTGMNYGYTF. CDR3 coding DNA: TGCAGCGTCACGACAGGGATGAACTATGGCTACACCTTC.

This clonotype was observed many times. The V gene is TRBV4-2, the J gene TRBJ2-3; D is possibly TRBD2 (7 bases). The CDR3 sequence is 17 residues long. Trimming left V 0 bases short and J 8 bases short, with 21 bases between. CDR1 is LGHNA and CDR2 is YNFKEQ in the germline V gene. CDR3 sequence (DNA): TGTGCCAGCAGCCAAGAAGAAGCGGGGACAACATATGGTACGCAGTATTTT. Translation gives CASSQEEAGTTYGTQYF.

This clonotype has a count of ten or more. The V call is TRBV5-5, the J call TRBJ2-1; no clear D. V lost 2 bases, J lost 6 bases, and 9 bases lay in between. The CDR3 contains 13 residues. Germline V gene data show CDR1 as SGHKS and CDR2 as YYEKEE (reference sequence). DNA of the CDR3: TGTGCCAGCAGCTTTGGGCAGTTCAATGAGCAGTTCTTC. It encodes CASSFGQFNEQFF.

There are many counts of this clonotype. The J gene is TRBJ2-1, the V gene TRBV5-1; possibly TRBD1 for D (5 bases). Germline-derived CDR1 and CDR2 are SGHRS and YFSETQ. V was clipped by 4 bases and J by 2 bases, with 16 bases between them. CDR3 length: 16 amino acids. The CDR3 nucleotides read TGCGCCAGCAGCCACAGGTCCGGTATAGCCTACAATGAGCAGTTCTTC. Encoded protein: CASSHRSGIAYNEQFF.

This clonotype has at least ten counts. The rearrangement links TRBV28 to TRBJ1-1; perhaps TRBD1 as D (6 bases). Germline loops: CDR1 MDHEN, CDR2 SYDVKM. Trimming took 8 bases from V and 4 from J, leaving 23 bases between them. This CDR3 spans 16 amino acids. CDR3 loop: CASGWPEKQGGTEAFF. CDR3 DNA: TGTGCCAGCGGCTGGCCTGAAAAACAGGGCGGCACTGAAGCTTTCTTT.

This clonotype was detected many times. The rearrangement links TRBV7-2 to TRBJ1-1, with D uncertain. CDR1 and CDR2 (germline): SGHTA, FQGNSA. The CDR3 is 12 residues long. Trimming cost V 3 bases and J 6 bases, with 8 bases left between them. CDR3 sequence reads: CASSFPQPEAFF. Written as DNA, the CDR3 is TGTGCCAGCAGCTTTCCACAACCTGAAGCTTTCTTT.

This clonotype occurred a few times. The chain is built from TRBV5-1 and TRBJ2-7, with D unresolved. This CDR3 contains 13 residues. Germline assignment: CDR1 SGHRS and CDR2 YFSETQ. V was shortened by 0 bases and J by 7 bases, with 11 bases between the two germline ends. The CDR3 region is CASSLEAGREQYF. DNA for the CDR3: TGCGCCAGCAGCTTGGAAGCCGGCCGGGAGCAGTACTTC.

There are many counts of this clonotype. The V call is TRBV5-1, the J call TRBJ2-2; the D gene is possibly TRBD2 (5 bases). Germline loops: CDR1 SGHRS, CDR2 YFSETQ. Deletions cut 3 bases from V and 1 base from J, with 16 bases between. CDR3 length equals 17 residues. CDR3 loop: CASSSAPAGGNTGELFF. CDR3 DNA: TGCGCCAGCAGCTCCGCCCCCGCAGGAGGGAACACCGGGGAGCTGTTTTTT.